Presented here are 18 T cell receptor beta chains from one specimen sequenced in a study of blood T cell repertoires in COVID-19. The assay was immunoSEQ multiplex PCR, and TCRdb's table has in-frame clones only and misses some. Of approximately 260,000 clones in the sample, around nine tenths are singletons; the top ten hold approximately 2%. The sequencing sample was made of PBMCs or T cells enriched from blood (not recorded which). These receptors originate from a young woman who had recovered from COVID-19.

The chain couples TRBV7-3 to TRBJ2-3; D call uncertain. Trimming removed 4 bases from V and 0 bases from J, with 8 bases in between. This CDR3 contains 14 residues. The germline CDR1 and CDR2 sequences are SGHTA and FQGTGA. The DNA of the CDR3 is TGTGCCAGCAGCTCCGGTCGTAGCACAGATACGCAGTATTTT. It translates to CASSSGRSTDTQYF.

The chain employs TRBV3-1 (or the pseudogene TRBV3-2) and TRBJ1-5; D possibly corresponds to TRBD1 (6 bases). CDR1 and CDR2 (germline): LGHDT, YNNKEL (reference sequence). This CDR3 is built from 12 residues. V was clipped by 0 bases and J by 9 bases, with 6 bases between them. The CDR3 here is CASSQEQGPQHF. In nucleotides, the CDR3 is TGTGCCAGCAGCCAAGAACAGGGGCCCCAGCATTTT.

The genes are TRBV7-9 and TRBJ2-7; 7 bases agree with TRBD2. The CDR3 extends over 14 amino acids. Germline assignment: CDR1 SEHNR and CDR2 FQNEAQ (reference sequence). Trimming at V came to 1 base and at J to 4 bases, leaving 4 bases not matched to a gene. The CDR3 nucleotides are TGTGCCAGCAGCTTAGGCGCGGGAGAGTACGAGCAGTACTTC. This sequence encodes CASSLGAGEYEQYF.

The chain combines TRBV6-5 with TRBJ2-7; 7 bases are shared with TRBD2. V was pared by 10 bases and J by 5 bases, with 8 bases of the junction left unmatched. This CDR3 has 12 residues. Germline values: CDR1 MNHEY, CDR2 SVGAGI. CDR3 DNA: TGTGCCACTGCTAGCGGAGTAAACGAGCAGTACTTC. Protein product: CATASGVNEQYF.

The chain recombines TRBV4-1 with TRBJ2-7, with TRBD2 identical over 8 bases. This CDR3 spans 17 amino acids. Germline V gene lookup returns CDR1 MGHRA and CDR2 YSYEKL. Losses at the gene ends were 2 bases for V and 0 bases for J; bases not matched to a gene: 9. CDR3 nucleotide sequence: TGCGCCAGCAGCCAATACGGAGCGGGAGCGAGCTCCTACGAGCAGTACTTC. Residues: CASSQYGAGASSYEQYF.

V usage is TRBV5-1 and J usage is TRBJ1-4, with 10 bases matching TRBD1. CDR3 length equals 17 residues. V was pared by 0 bases and J by 4 bases, with 6 bases of the junction left unmatched. CDR1 and CDR2 from the germline V gene are SGHRS and YFSETQ. The CDR3 loop is CASSLVTGGAGNEKLFF. The CDR3 DNA is TGCGCCAGCAGCTTGGTGACAGGGGGCGCGGGTAATGAAAAACTGTTTTTT.

The J gene is TRBJ1-3, the V gene TRBV7-2; no clear D. This CDR3 comprises 18 residues. V lost 2 bases and J 3 bases, leaving 20 bases between the germline ends. Looked up from germline, CDR1 is SGHTA and CDR2 is FQGNSA. The CDR3 region has the DNA TGTGCCAGCAGCTTATATCCCCGGGCCCTACGGGATGGAAACACCATATATTTT. It is translated as CASSLYPRALRDGNTIYF. Looking up the rest from reference TRBV7-2 and TRBJ1-3 gives the full variable domain: GAGVSQSPSNKVTEKGKDVELRCDPISGHTALYWYRQSLGQGLEFLIYFQGNSAPDKSGLPSDRFSAERTGGSVSTLTIQRTQQEDSAVYLCASSLYPRALRDGNTIYFGEGSWLTVV.

The rearrangement joins TRBV5-6 to TRBJ2-1; 8 bases match TRBD2. This CDR3 is built from 17 residues. CDR1 is SGHDT, CDR2 YYEEEE, per germline. Trimming cost V 2 bases and J 5 bases; bases outside gene matches: 12. The CDR3 DNA reads as TGTGCCAGCAGCTTCTACCACACTAGCGGTCGTGACAATGAGCAGTTCTTC. Its translation is CASSFYHTSGRDNEQFF. Together with reference TRBV5-6 and TRBJ2-1, the CDR3 gives the full variable domain: DAGVTQSPTHLIKTRGQQVTLRCSPKSGHDTVSWYQQALGQGPQFIFQYYEEEERQRGNFPDRFSGHQFPNYSSELNVNALLLGDSALYLCASSFYHTSGRDNEQFFGPGTRLTVL.

The chain combines TRBV28 with TRBJ1-1; D ambiguous. This CDR3 comprises 17 residues. Germline assignment: CDR1 MDHEN and CDR2 SYDVKM. Deletions cut 4 bases from V and 1 base from J, with 19 bases between. CDR3 sequence (DNA): TGTGCCAGCAGTTCAGCGGGATGGGGTCTGAGGAACACTGAAGCTTTCTTT. Translating it yields CASSSAGWGLRNTEAFF. Full variable domain (remainder filled in from reference TRBV28 and TRBJ1-1): DVKVTQSSRYLVKRTGEKVFLECVQDMDHENMFWYRQDPGLGLRLIYFSYDVKMKEKGDIPEGYSVSREKKERFSLILESASTNQTSMYLCASSSAGWGLRNTEAFFGQGTRLTVV.

The V call is TRBV27, the J call TRBJ1-5; D is undetermined. The CDR3 runs 13 residues. V was clipped by 1 base and J by 3 bases, with 4 bases between them. Germline loops: CDR1 MNHEY, CDR2 SMNVEV (reference sequence). CDR3 region: CASSLYYNQPQHF. CDR3 nucleotides: TGTGCCAGCAGTTTATATTACAATCAGCCCCAGCATTTT.

The chain couples TRBV27 to TRBJ1-5; 8 nucleotides align to TRBD1. This CDR3 contains 13 residues. V dropped 5 bases and J dropped 5; count of bases not matched to a gene: 2. Germline CDR1 and CDR2: MNHEY and SMNVEV (reference sequence). This CDR3 is CASSRQGYQPQHF. The CDR3 DNA reads TGTGCCAGCAGTAGACAGGGGTATCAGCCCCAGCATTTT.

The J gene is TRBJ2-5, the V gene TRBV5-1, with TRBD2 as a possible D gene (5 bases). Germline values: CDR1 SGHRS, CDR2 YFSETQ. The CDR3 is 15 residues long. Trimming left V 1 base short and J 3 bases short, with 13 bases between. This chain's CDR3 is CASSLSGRYEETQYF. The CDR3 DNA follows: TGCGCCAGCAGCTTGAGCGGCAGGTATGAAGAGACCCAGTACTTC.

CDR3 residues: CATSLPSLSTDTQYF. CDR3 in DNA: TGTGCCACCAGCCTCCCTAGCTTGAGCACAGATACGCAGTATTTT. The chain carries TRBV24-1 and TRBJ2-3; D is perhaps TRBD2 (5 bases). Germline CDR1 is KGHDR and CDR2 is SFDVKD. There are 15 residues in the CDR3. The V and J ends lost 7 bases and 0 bases respectively, with 13 bases between them.

The chain joins TRBV6-2 or TRBV6-3 to TRBJ2-2, with no clear D. V was cut by 4 bases and J by 0 bases, with 6 bases left in between. This CDR3 is 14 amino acids long. CDR1 and CDR2 (germline): MNHEY, SVGEGT. The CDR3 DNA reads TGTGCCAGCAGTTTCAGGTCGAACACCGGGGAGCTGTTTTTT. It encodes CASSFRSNTGELFF.

The CDR3 region has the DNA TGTGCCAGCTCACCTAGACAGGGTGGGTTTGAAGCTTTCTTT. Amino acids: CASSPRQGGFEAFF. The J gene is TRBJ1-1, the V gene TRBV18; 7 bases agree with TRBD1. Looked up from germline, CDR1 is KGHSH and CDR2 is LQKENI. The length of the CDR3 is 14 residues. J was trimmed by 7 bases and V by 3 bases; bases with no gene match: 8.

The rearrangement uses TRBV4-2 and TRBJ2-1; possibly TRBD2 for D (6 bases). V was pared by 3 bases and J by 2 bases, with 23 bases between. CDR1 is LGHNA and CDR2 is YNFKEQ in the germline V gene. This CDR3 spans 19 amino acids. Here the CDR3 DNA reads TGTGCCAGCAGCCAGGCGCCGCGGGGAGTAGCGTGGGCCTACAATGAGCAGTTCTTC. Its protein product is CASSQAPRGVAWAYNEQFF.

This clone was seen a few times. The rearrangement links TRBV5-8 to TRBJ1-4, with no clear D. Germline-derived CDR1 and CDR2 are SGHTS and YDEGEE. V was shortened by 0 bases and J by 14 bases, with 8 bases between the two germline ends. This CDR3 spans 11 amino acids. The CDR3 DNA sequence: TGTGCCAGCAGCTTGGATTACATCCTGTTTTTT. Encoded protein: CASSLDYILFF. The entire variable domain, with the rest obtained from reference TRBV5-8 and TRBJ1-4, is as follows: EAGVTQSPTHLIKTRGQQATLRCSPISGHTSVYWYQQALGLGLQFLLWYDEGEERNRGNFPPRFSGRQFPNYSSELNVNALELEDSALYLCASSLDYILFFGSGTQLSVL.

V usage is TRBV6-2 or TRBV6-3 and J usage is TRBJ1-1; the D gene is possibly TRBD1 (6 bases). This CDR3 is 14 amino acids long. CDR1 and CDR2 from the germline V gene are MNHEY and SVGEGT. V lost 6 bases and J 1 base, leaving 12 bases between the germline ends. As DNA, the CDR3 is TGTGCCAGCAGCGGACGAGGGGGGAACACTGAAGCTTTCTTT. Its translation: CASSGRGGNTEAFF.